Listed below are T cell receptor beta chains from one sample, sequenced in a study of Graves' ophthalmopathy and Graves' hyperthyroidism. TCRdb re-called the multiplex PCR reads through MiXCR, storing one row per CDR3 protein. The table records around 1.1 million distinct CDR3 sequences, 35% to 45% of them present only once. The sequenced sample consisted of peripheral blood or thyroid tissue (not recorded which). These receptors were collected from an adult man with Graves' hyperthyroidism. The CDR3 runs from the conserved cysteine through the conserved F or W. Each record gives: J gene, V gene, clone size, D gene, CDR3 protein, CDR3 DNA. The D gene is left open where the match is weak. Size values are once, few and many counts, or a class for expanded clones, and some rows have none.

j_gene: TRBJ1-2; v_gene: TRBV5-8; abundance: -; d_gene: -; CDR3aa: CASSIRTDLGGYTF; CDR3nt: TGTGCCAGCAGCATCCGGACCGACCTCGGCGGCTACACCTTC
j_gene: TRBJ1-1; v_gene: TRBV20-1; abundance: few; d_gene: -; CDR3aa: CSARDGNTEAFF; CDR3nt: TGCAGTGCTAGAGATGGGAACACTGAAGCTTTCTTT
j_gene: TRBJ2-5; v_gene: TRBV9; abundance: many; d_gene: -; CDR3aa: CASSVKLGETQYF; CDR3nt: TGTGCCAGCAGCGTAAAACTCGGGGAGACCCAGTACTTC
j_gene: TRBJ1-3; v_gene: TRBV6-5; abundance: -; d_gene: -; CDR3aa: CASSYSIPPRYF; CDR3nt: TGTGCCAGCAGTTACTCGATCCCCCCCAGATATTTT
j_gene: TRBJ1-6; v_gene: TRBV15; abundance: many; d_gene: -; CDR3aa: CATSVVGSPLHF; CDR3nt: TGTGCCACCAGCGTAGTCGGTTCACCCCTCCACTTT
j_gene: TRBJ1-2; v_gene: TRBV6-2/TRBV6-3; abundance: many; d_gene: TRBD1; CDR3aa: CASSRGQGVYGYTF; CDR3nt: TGTGCCAGCAGCCGTGGACAGGGTGTCTATGGCTACACCTTC
j_gene: TRBJ1-6; v_gene: TRBV29-1; abundance: -; d_gene: -; CDR3aa: CSVPHTGSDSPLHF; CDR3nt: TGCAGCGTTCCTCATACAGGGTCGGATTCACCCCTCCACTTT
j_gene: TRBJ1-5; v_gene: TRBV6-2/TRBV6-3; abundance: few; d_gene: -; CDR3aa: CASSYPRKGQPQHF; CDR3nt: TGTGCCAGCAGTTACCCGCGGAAGGGTCAGCCCCAGCATTTT
j_gene: TRBJ1-1; v_gene: TRBV7-6; abundance: many; d_gene: -; CDR3aa: CASSTDPGVTEAFF; CDR3nt: TGTGCCAGCAGCACGGATCCGGGGGTCACTGAAGCTTTCTTT
j_gene: TRBJ2-7; v_gene: TRBV19; abundance: many; d_gene: -; CDR3aa: CASSPWQGSYEQYF; CDR3nt: TGTGCCAGTAGTCCCTGGCAGGGTTCCTACGAGCAGTACTTC
j_gene: TRBJ1-2; v_gene: TRBV7-8; abundance: many; d_gene: TRBD1; CDR3aa: CASSDDGTGSVYGYTF; CDR3nt: TGTGCCAGCAGCGATGACGGGACAGGGTCGGTCTATGGCTACACCTTC
j_gene: TRBJ2-7; v_gene: TRBV7-8; abundance: many; d_gene: -; CDR3aa: CASSWSLPEQYF; CDR3nt: TGTGCCAGCAGCTGGAGTCTACCCGAGCAGTACTTC
j_gene: TRBJ2-5; v_gene: TRBV7-2; abundance: many; d_gene: TRBD2; CDR3aa: CASRQLAGGETQYF; CDR3nt: TGTGCCAGCAGACAACTAGCGGGAGGAGAGACCCAGTACTTC
j_gene: TRBJ1-6; v_gene: TRBV7-9; abundance: many; d_gene: TRBD1; CDR3aa: CASSRTGSSYNSPLHF; CDR3nt: TGTGCCAGCAGCCGGACAGGAAGCTCCTATAATTCACCCCTCCACTTT
j_gene: TRBJ2-2; v_gene: TRBV6-1; abundance: -; d_gene: -; CDR3aa: CASLGNGELFF; CDR3nt: TGTGCCAGCCTTGGTAACGGGGAGCTGTTTTTT
j_gene: TRBJ2-2; v_gene: TRBV6-5; abundance: few; d_gene: TRBD2; CDR3aa: CASSRLALAGELFF; CDR3nt: TGTGCCAGCAGTAGACTAGCTCTTGCCGGGGAGCTGTTTTTT
j_gene: TRBJ1-2; v_gene: TRBV2; abundance: -; d_gene: -; CDR3aa: CASRRGHGYTF; CDR3nt: TGTGCCAGCAGGAGGGGCCATGGCTACACCTTC
j_gene: TRBJ1-2; v_gene: TRBV27; abundance: -; d_gene: -; CDR3aa: CASSFQVGYGYTF; CDR3nt: TGTGCCAGCAGTTTCCAGGTGGGCTATGGCTACACCTTC
j_gene: TRBJ1-1; v_gene: TRBV6-2/TRBV6-3; abundance: -; d_gene: -; CDR3aa: CASSLGGRRAGEAFF; CDR3nt: TGTGCCAGCAGCCTCGGTGGTCGTCGGGCAGGTGAAGCTTTCTTT
j_gene: TRBJ2-7; v_gene: TRBV20-1; abundance: -; d_gene: TRBD2; CDR3aa: CSARPGLAGVKANEQYF; CDR3nt: TGCAGTGCTAGACCCGGACTAGCGGGAGTTAAAGCCAACGAGCAGTACTTC
j_gene: TRBJ1-6; v_gene: TRBV7-6; abundance: -; d_gene: -; CDR3aa: CASRRGGSPLHF; CDR3nt: TGTGCCAGCCGACGGGGAGGTTCACCCCTCCACTTT
j_gene: TRBJ1-1; v_gene: TRBV7-9; abundance: -; d_gene: TRBD1; CDR3aa: CATVRQGGTEAFF; CDR3nt: TGTGCCACCGTTCGACAGGGAGGGACTGAAGCTTTCTTT
j_gene: TRBJ2-5; v_gene: TRBV9; abundance: many; d_gene: TRBD2; CDR3aa: CASSVGGGRVGETQYF; CDR3nt: TGTGCCAGCAGCGTAGGCGGTGGGAGGGTTGGAGAGACCCAGTACTTC
j_gene: TRBJ2-5; v_gene: TRBV6-6; abundance: few; d_gene: -; CDR3aa: CASSSDRRRLRDSQETQYF; CDR3nt: TGTGCCAGCAGTTCCGACAGACGCCGACTCCGGGACTCCCAAGAGACCCAGTACTTC
j_gene: TRBJ2-7; v_gene: TRBV10-2; abundance: once; d_gene: TRBD1; CDR3aa: CASSYQGQGSYEQYF; CDR3nt: TGTGCCAGCAGTTACCAGGGACAGGGATCCTACGAGCAGTACTTC
j_gene: TRBJ2-7; v_gene: TRBV19; abundance: few; d_gene: -; CDR3aa: CASSKERDEQYF; CDR3nt: TGTGCCAGTAGTAAGGAGCGGGACGAGCAGTACTTC
j_gene: TRBJ1-1; v_gene: TRBV19; abundance: few; d_gene: -; CDR3aa: CASSISRGRTEAFF; CDR3nt: TGTGCCAGTAGTATTTCCCGGGGGAGAACTGAAGCTTTCTTT
j_gene: TRBJ2-2; v_gene: TRBV10-3; abundance: many; d_gene: -; CDR3aa: CAISELKAQGMRNTGELFF; CDR3nt: TGTGCCATCAGTGAGTTGAAAGCCCAGGGAATGAGAAACACCGGGGAGCTGTTTTTT
j_gene: TRBJ2-3; v_gene: TRBV11-3; abundance: -; d_gene: -; CDR3aa: CASSSDGADTQYF; CDR3nt: TGTGCCAGCAGTTCCGACGGGGCAGATACGCAGTATTTT
j_gene: TRBJ2-7; v_gene: TRBV29-1; abundance: -; d_gene: -; CDR3aa: CSVGLGREQYF; CDR3nt: TGCAGCGTTGGTCTGGGGCGCGAGCAGTACTTC
j_gene: TRBJ1-4; v_gene: TRBV10-3; abundance: many; d_gene: -; CDR3aa: CAISEADGEKLFF; CDR3nt: TGTGCCATCAGTGAGGCCGACGGCGAAAAACTGTTTTTT